Sequencing of this TCR beta chain was carried out in a study of blood T cell repertoires in COVID-19. The protocol was immunoSEQ multiplex PCR, while the TCRdb copy is restricted to in-frame clones and leaves out a portion. The table lists some 120,000 clones, 90% of them singletons. The receptor was isolated from a human donor with active COVID-19. The donor label of this sample is uncertain. Sequenced: peripheral blood.

In DNA form, the CDR3 reads TGTGCCAGCAGTGACCATCCGGGACAGGGGCAAGCTAACTATGGCTACACCTTC. Amino acids: CASSDHPGQGQANYGYTF. The V and J genes are TRBV6-2 or TRBV6-3 and TRBJ1-2; 10 bases align to TRBD1. The CDR3 contains 18 residues. The V gene's germline CDR1 is MNHEY and CDR2 SVGEGT. V shed 5 bases, J shed 0 bases, and the junction held 12 bases outside the gene matches.